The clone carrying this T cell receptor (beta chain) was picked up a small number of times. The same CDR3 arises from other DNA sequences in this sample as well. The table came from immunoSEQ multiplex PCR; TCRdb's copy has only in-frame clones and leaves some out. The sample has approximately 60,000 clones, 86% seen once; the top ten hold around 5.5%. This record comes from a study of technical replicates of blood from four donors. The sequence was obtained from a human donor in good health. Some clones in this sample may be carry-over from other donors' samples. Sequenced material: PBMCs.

The CDR3 is CATSRGTGYNSPLHF. As DNA, the CDR3 is TGTGCCACCAGCAGAGGTACAGGGTATAATTCACCCCTCCACTTT. V is TRBV15 and J is TRBJ1-6; maybe TRBD1 (6 bases). Germline V gene sequence: CDR1 LNHNV, CDR2 YYDKDF (reference sequence). V dropped 1 base and J dropped 4 bases, with 8 bases sitting between them. CDR3 length equals 15 residues.